This T cell receptor beta chain was identified in a study of blood T cell repertoires in COVID-19 (dated by TCRdb to the early 2020s). Some background on the complete study: Samples covering the acute and convalescent phases of COVID-19 were provided by collaborators in the United States, Italy and Spain. The prospective study material was composed of cDNA or gDNA derived from T cells, B-cell-depleted T cells, or PBMCs. Subjects who had been exposed to COVID-19, were actively infected with it, or had recovered from it provided the deeply sampled blood TCRbeta repertoires that made up the dataset. The repertoires were released in a freely available public database intended as a resource for research on the immune response to SARS-CoV-2. Samples came from the ongoing ImmuneRACE study (first 160 participants) plus 1,254 subjects from 6 global collaborators. A de-identified subject ID, COVID-19 status, age in years and sex were almost always included in the sample metadata. Where available, HLA class I and class II types were taken from metadata supplied by the sample provider and were not determined by assay-based typing.

Results the study describes overall, beyond this receptor: The quantity of clinical and demographic metadata differed by source and by participant and was supplied without curation.

The immunoSEQ Assay, a bias-controlled multiplex PCR, was used to amplify TCRbeta CDR3 regions from genomic DNA. The authors' analysis ran thus. The number of nucleated cells in each sample was estimated by amplification of reference gene primers within the assay. To quantify the absolute abundance of each unique TCRbeta CDR3 rearrangement, sequence reads were collapsed and filtered. Productive Simpson clonality was computed per sample as the square root of Simpson's diversity index over productive rearrangements. As stored in TCRdb, this immuneACCESS dataset retains in-frame rearrangements with V and J assigned. A fraction of the clones does not appear; measured against another copy, unresolved V genes explain less than half of the discrepancy, and the remainder lacks a known reason. Clonal size and the V and J genes are those of that table, whereas D and trimming came from the DNA. This sample comprises about 270,000 clones, 91% of them detected only once. Of the sample, under 3% falls within the top ten clones.

As regards this clone: The specificity of this receptor is unknown. Base quality data are lacking; no much larger clone is found one base away.

One collaborating source in Seattle enrolled patients during active infection and followed them longitudinally through the course of disease. Each collaborating institution followed its own protocols to collect whole blood in K2EDTA tubes. For TCRbeta analysis, collaborators shipped samples in one of three forms: frozen whole blood, isolated PBMCs, or DNA extracted from either of those sample types. The clonotype comes from a person aged 18 to 29 with COVID-19, enrolled during active disease. The sequencing input was peripheral blood.

The CDR3 protein: CASSAEGNTEAFF. In nucleotides, the sequence is TGCGCCAGCAGCGCCGAGGGGAACACTGAAGCTTTCTTT. The chain uses TRBV5-1 and TRBJ1-1; the D gene identity is not certain. CDR1 SGHRS and CDR2 YFSETQ were looked up in the germline V gene. From cysteine to phenylalanine, the CDR3 is 13 amino acids long. Only the CDR3 portion is preserved as DNA: 39 bases, with reading frame beginning at the first base. V is pared back by 4 bases and J by 1 base, with 8 bases lying between the germline termini. Supplemented by the reference TRBV5-1 and TRBJ1-1 proteins around the CDR3, the complete variable domain is KAGVTQTPRYLIKTRGQQVTLSCSPISGHRSVSWYQQTPGQGLQFLFEYFSETQRNKGNFPGRFSGRQFSNSRSEMNVSTLELGDSALYLCASSAEGNTEAFFGQGTRLTVV.